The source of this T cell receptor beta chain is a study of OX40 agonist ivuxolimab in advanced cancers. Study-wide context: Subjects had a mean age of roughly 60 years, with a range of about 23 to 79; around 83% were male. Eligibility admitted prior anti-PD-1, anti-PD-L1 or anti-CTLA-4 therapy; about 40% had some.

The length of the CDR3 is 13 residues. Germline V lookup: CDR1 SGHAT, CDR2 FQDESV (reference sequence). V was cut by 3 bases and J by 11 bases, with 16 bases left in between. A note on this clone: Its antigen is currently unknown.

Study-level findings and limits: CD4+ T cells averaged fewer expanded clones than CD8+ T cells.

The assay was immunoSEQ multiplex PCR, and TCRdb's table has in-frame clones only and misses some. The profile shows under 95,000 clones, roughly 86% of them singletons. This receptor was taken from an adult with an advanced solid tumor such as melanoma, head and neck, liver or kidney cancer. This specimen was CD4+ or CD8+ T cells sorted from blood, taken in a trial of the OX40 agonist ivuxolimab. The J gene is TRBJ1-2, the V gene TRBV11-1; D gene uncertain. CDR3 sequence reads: CASSFKAGRTYTF. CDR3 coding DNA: TGTGCCAGCAGCTTTAAGGCGGGCCGGACTTACACCTTC.